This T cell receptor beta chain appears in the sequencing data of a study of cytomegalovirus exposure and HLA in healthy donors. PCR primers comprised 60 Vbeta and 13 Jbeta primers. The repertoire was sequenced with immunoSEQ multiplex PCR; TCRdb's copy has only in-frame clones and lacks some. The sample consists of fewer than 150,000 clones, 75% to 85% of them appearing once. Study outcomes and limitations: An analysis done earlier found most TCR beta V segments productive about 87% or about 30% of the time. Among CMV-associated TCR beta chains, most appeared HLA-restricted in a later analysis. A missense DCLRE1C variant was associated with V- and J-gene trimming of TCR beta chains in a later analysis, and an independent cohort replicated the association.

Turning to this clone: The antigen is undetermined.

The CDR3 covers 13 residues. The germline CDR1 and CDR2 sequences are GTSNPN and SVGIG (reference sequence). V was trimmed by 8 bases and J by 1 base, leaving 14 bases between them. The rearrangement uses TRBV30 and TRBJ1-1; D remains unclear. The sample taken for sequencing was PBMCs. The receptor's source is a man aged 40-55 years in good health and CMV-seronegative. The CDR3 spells CAEKKTGNTEAFF. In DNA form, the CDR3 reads TGTGCCGAAAAGAAGACGGGGAACACTGAAGCTTTCTTT.